A single sample is the source of the 25 T cell receptor beta chains below, sequenced in a study of molecular identifiers for immune sequencing clone quantification. Each CDR3 protein is one row after TCRdb ran MiXCR on the PCR reads. Here the sample spans 40,000 to 45,000 distinct CDR3 sequences, around 21% being singletons. The specimen sequenced was naive CD8+ T cells from blood, with Jurkat cell RNA spiked in. The subset is: FACS-sorted CD8+CD4-CCR7+CD45RA+ naive T cells. Receptors were obtained from a human donor in good health. Some libraries in this study had Jurkat cell RNA spiked in.

This clonotype was observed at least ten times. The CDR3 bases are TGTGCCAGCAGCTTAGTAGGGGGACGAGCGGGATACAATGAGCAGTTCTTC. This codes for CASSLVGGRAGYNEQFF. The chain recombines TRBV7-9 with TRBJ2-1, with D perhaps TRBD2 (7 bases). Germline lookup yields CDR1 SEHNR and CDR2 FQNEAQ (reference sequence). Trimming stripped 1 base from V and 4 bases from J, with 17 bases between. The CDR3 totals 17 residues.

This clonotype was recorded many times. The chain joins TRBV4-2 to TRBJ2-7; TRBD2 might be the D (6 bases). V was trimmed by 1 base and J by 2 bases, leaving 15 bases between them. The CDR3 is 16 residues long. Per the germline V gene, CDR1 is LGHNA and CDR2 is YNFKEQ. The CDR3 region has the DNA TGTGCCAGCAGCCAAGTGTTCGGGAGTGGTACCTACGAGCAGTACTTC. Amino acid sequence: CASSQVFGSGTYEQYF.

This clonotype was counted between two and nine times. Given a much more abundant clone one base away, this may be a read error. The chain has TRBV19 and TRBJ2-3, with TRBD1 as a possible D gene (7 bases). CDR1 and CDR2 (germline): LNHDA, SQIVND (reference sequence). The CDR3 is 15 amino acids. Between the trimmed V and J ends, which lost 5 bases and 4 bases, there was a span of 16 bases. CDR3 coding DNA: TGTGCCAGTAGTGATGGGACAGCTAGCGCAGATACGCAGTATTTT. This gives the protein CASSDGTASADTQYF.

Regarding this clonotype: This is likely a read error, given that the CDR3 carries no conserved phenylalanine or tryptophan at its end. This rearrangement joins TRBV20-1 to TRBJ2-3, with D perhaps given as TRBD1 or TRBD2 (5 bases each). Germline loops: CDR1 DFQATT, CDR2 SNEGSKA (reference sequence). The CDR3 has 15 residues. In nucleotides, the CDR3 is TGCAGTGCTCCTCTAACGACGGGACGCACAGATATGCAGTATATT. Amino acids: CSAPLTTGRTDMQYI.

This clonotype was seen ten or more times. The chain has TRBV5-1 and TRBJ2-5; 12 nucleotides align to TRBD2. Germline-derived CDR1 and CDR2 are SGHRS and YFSETQ. The J segment lost 3 bases and the V segment lost 0 bases, leaving 0 bases of the junction unmatched. There are 15 residues in the CDR3. CDR3 residues: CASSLGLAGEETQYF. The CDR3 DNA reads TGCGCCAGCAGCTTGGGACTAGCGGGAGAAGAGACCCAGTACTTC.

This clonotype was observed at least ten times. This sequence joins TRBV12-3 or TRBV12-4 and TRBJ2-7, with TRBD1 matching over 7 bases. The CDR3 extends over 12 amino acids. Trimming at V came to 5 bases and at J to 3 bases, leaving 1 base not matched to a gene. This CDR3 reads CASSRDSYEQYF. The CDR3 region has the DNA TGTGCCAGCAGTCGGGACAGCTACGAGCAGTACTTC.

The V and J genes are TRBV7-9 and TRBJ2-7; no definite D call. Trimming left V 1 base short and J 3 bases short, with 7 bases between. The CDR3 length is 13 residues. The germline V gene encodes CDR1 SEHNR and CDR2 FQNEAQ (reference sequence). CDR3 nucleotides: TGTGCCAGCAGCTTAGGGGGATACTACGAGCAGTACTTC. Protein: CASSLGGYYEQYF. Combining the CDR3 with reference TRBV7-9 and TRBJ2-7 gives the whole variable domain DTGVSQNPRHKITKRGQNVTFRCDPISEHNRLYWYRQTLGQGPEFLTYFQNEAQLEKSRLLSDRFSAERPKGSFSTLEIQRTEQGDSAMYLCASSLGGYYEQYFGPGTRLTVT.

Of note for this clonotype: Since a much larger clone is just one base distant, this may be a read error. V gene TRBV19 combines with J gene TRBJ2-6; 9 bases match TRBD1. Germline V CDR1 and CDR2: LNHDA, SQIVND (reference sequence). The CDR3 is 16 residues long. J was trimmed by 11 bases and V by 5 bases; bases with no gene match: 13. CDR3 coding DNA: TGTGCCAGTAGTGCCGATACCGGGACAGGGAGGTACGTCCTGACTTTC. Translating gives CASSADTGTGRYVLTF.

This clonotype was seen many times. This rearrangement joins TRBV23-1 to TRBJ2-3, with a possible D match to TRBD2 (7 bases). TRBV23-1 is an open reading frame whose function is uncertain. The CDR3 is made up of 17 amino acids. V gave up 4 bases and J gave up 0 bases, with 17 bases separating them. The CDR3 is CASSPRGGASSTDTQYF. The CDR3 coding sequence is TGCGCCAGCAGTCCCCGAGGGGGGGCATCGAGCACAGATACGCAGTATTTT.

This clonotype was seen at least ten times. The chain uses TRBV7-9 and TRBJ1-5; D perhaps matches TRBD1 (5 bases). CDR1 and CDR2 from the germline V gene are SEHNR and FQNEAQ (reference sequence). The CDR3 is made up of 15 amino acids. The V end was cut by 5 bases, the J end by 2 bases, with 13 bases between. CDR3 loop: CASSLPGAGNQPQHF. The DNA for the CDR3 is TGTGCCAGCAGCCTCCCCGGGGCTGGCAATCAGCCCCAGCATTTT.

This clonotype has a count of ten or more. The chain's CDR3 is CASSFRHPDSNEKLFF. The CDR3 DNA sequence: TGCGCCAGCAGCTTCCGCCACCCCGACAGTAATGAAAAACTGTTTTTT. This chain joins TRBV5-1 and TRBJ1-4; D is possibly TRBD1 (5 bases). CDR1 is SGHRS, CDR2 YFSETQ, per germline. The CDR3 is 16 amino acids. V dropped 2 bases and J dropped 4 bases, with 15 bases sitting between them. Full variable domain (remainder filled in from reference TRBV5-1 and TRBJ1-4): KAGVTQTPRYLIKTRGQQVTLSCSPISGHRSVSWYQQTPGQGLQFLFEYFSETQRNKGNFPGRFSGRQFSNSRSEMNVSTLELGDSALYLCASSFRHPDSNEKLFFGSGTQLSVL.

This clonotype was seen many times. The gene calls are TRBV12-3 or TRBV12-4 and TRBJ1-3; D remains ambiguous. CDR3 length: 15 residues. Trimming took 5 bases from V and 0 from J, leaving 11 bases between them. CDR3 residues: CASSLARVSGNTIYF. CDR3 DNA sequence: TGTGCCAGCAGTCTCGCGCGAGTCTCTGGAAACACCATATATTTT.

This clonotype was counted ten times or more. The V and J genes are TRBV7-9 and TRBJ1-2; D remains ambiguous. The CDR3 sequence is 15 residues long. Trimming stripped 5 bases from V and 2 bases from J, with 15 bases between. Per germline, CDR1 SEHNR and CDR2 FQNEAQ (reference sequence). DNA of the CDR3: TGTGCCAGCAGCCATAACAGTTACCGGAACTATGGCTACACCTTC. It codes for CASSHNSYRNYGYTF.

This clonotype was seen ten or more times. The chain has TRBV29-1 and TRBJ2-7; 7 bases are a match to TRBD2. Germline V gene sequence: CDR1 SQVTM, CDR2 ANQGSEA. This CDR3 has 15 amino acids. The V segment lost 6 bases and the J segment 0 bases; nucleotides outside the gene matches: 11. The CDR3 region is CSVAEPSGLSYEQYF. For the CDR3, the DNA is TGCAGCGTGGCCGAGCCTAGCGGACTCTCCTACGAGCAGTACTTC.

In the case of this clonotype: A clone one base away is much larger, so this may be a read error. This chain joins TRBV4-3 and TRBJ2-6, with D perhaps TRBD1 (5 bases). The length of the CDR3 is 17 residues. CDR1 LGHNA and CDR2 YSLEER come from the germline V gene. The CDR3 spells CASSQDRAVSGANVLAF. The CDR3 region has the DNA TGCGCCAGCAGCCAAGATCGGGCAGTCTCTGGGGCCAACGTCCTGGCTTTC.

This clonotype is medium-sized within its sample. The chain links TRBV2 to TRBJ2-4; maybe TRBD1 (6 bases). The CDR3 is 12 residues long. The V gene lost 8 bases and the J gene lost 6 bases, with 11 bases spanning the gap. Germline V gene data show CDR1 as SNHLY and CDR2 as FYNNEI. The CDR3 DNA follows: TGTGCCAGCGAATTGGACAGAAACATTCAGTACTTC. Its translation: CASELDRNIQYF. Full variable domain (remainder filled in from reference TRBV2 and TRBJ2-4): EPEVTQTPSHQVTQMGQEVILRCVPISNHLYFYWYRQILGQKVEFLVSFYNNEISEKSEIFDDQFSVERPDGSNFTLKIRSTKLEDSAMYFCASELDRNIQYFGAGTRLSVL.

This clonotype came up many times. This chain's CDR3 is CASSPGFQETQYF. DNA of the CDR3: TGTGCCAGCAGTCCCGGGTTTCAAGAGACCCAGTACTTC. The chain employs TRBV6-5 and TRBJ2-5; D not resolved. Looked up from germline, CDR1 is MNHEY and CDR2 is SVGAGI. V was pared by 5 bases and J by 2 bases, with 9 bases between. The CDR3 length is 13 residues.

This clonotype was found many times. The CDR3 DNA follows: TGTGCCACCAGTGACCCCCGGGACAGCTCCTACGAGCAGTACTTC. Encoded protein: CATSDPRDSSYEQYF. V gene TRBV24-1 combines with J gene TRBJ2-7, with 7 bases lining up with TRBD1. The CDR3 is 15 amino acids. The V gene end was trimmed by 4 bases and the J gene end by 0 bases; junction bases not matched to a gene: 5. Per the germline V gene, CDR1 is KGHDR and CDR2 is SFDVKD.

This clonotype has ten or more counts. The chain recombines TRBV20-1 with TRBJ2-2; TRBD2 matches 8 bases. The CDR3 extends over 17 amino acids. Germline V lookup: CDR1 DFQATT, CDR2 SNEGSKA (reference sequence). Trimming at V came to 6 bases and at J to 6 bases, leaving 18 bases not matched to a gene. In nucleotides, the CDR3 is TGCAGTGCGAGAAGTACTACCGGGACTAGTATACCCGGGGAGCTGTTTTTT. Translating it yields CSARSTTGTSIPGELFF.

As for this clonotype: A much larger clone differs by one base, so this may be a read error. The chain links TRBV28 to TRBJ2-1; the D call may be TRBD1 or TRBD2 (5 bases each). V lost 2 bases, J lost 8 bases, and 19 bases lay in between. This CDR3 has 16 residues. Per the germline V gene, CDR1 is MDHEN and CDR2 is SYDVKM. The CDR3 DNA reads TGTGCCAGCAGTTTAATTCCGCAGGGATGGGACGATGAGCAGTTCTTC. Its translation: CASSLIPQGWDDEQFF.

This clonotype was recorded many times. This chain uses TRBV28 with TRBJ2-7, with a tentative D call TRBD2 (6 bases). V was clipped by 4 bases and J by 3 bases, with 13 bases between them. There are 14 residues in the CDR3. Germline V lookup: CDR1 MDHEN, CDR2 SYDVKM. CDR3 loop: CASSSGLGIYEQYF. The CDR3 DNA reads as TGTGCCAGCAGTTCGGGACTGGGTATCTACGAGCAGTACTTC.

At least ten counts were recorded for this clonotype. CDR3 coding DNA: TGTGCCAGCAGTTACTCGACTCAGGGGACTGAAGCTTTCTTT. Translated, it gives CASSYSTQGTEAFF. The chain employs TRBV6-5 and TRBJ1-1; possibly TRBD1 for D (6 bases). The CDR3 length is 14 residues. Germline V gives CDR1 MNHEY, CDR2 SVGAGI. V was trimmed by 0 bases and J by 5 bases, leaving 10 bases between them.

At least ten counts were recorded for this clonotype. J is TRBJ1-5 and V is TRBV19; tentatively, D is TRBD1 (6 bases). Germline assignment: CDR1 LNHDA and CDR2 SQIVND (reference sequence). The V end was cut by 3 bases, the J end by 0 bases, with 18 bases between. This CDR3 spans 18 amino acids. The CDR3 coding sequence is TGTGCCAGTAGTATCGGCACACCGAGGGGGTATAGCAATCAGCCCCAGCATTTT. Protein: CASSIGTPRGYSNQPQHF.

This clonotype was picked up many times. The chain employs TRBV12-3 or TRBV12-4 and TRBJ2-3, with D possibly being TRBD2 (5 bases). CDR3 size: 17 residues. V was trimmed by 1 base and J by 5 bases, leaving 19 bases between them. The CDR3 spells CASSLGSRLGEGDTQYF. The CDR3 DNA reads as TGTGCCAGCAGTTTAGGTTCCCGACTCGGCGAGGGAGATACGCAGTATTTT.

In this sample, this clonotype is medium-sized. V usage is TRBV7-2 and J usage is TRBJ2-3; weak D call: TRBD2 (5 bases). CDR1 and CDR2 (germline): SGHTA, FQGNSA. Trimming removed 8 bases from V and 3 bases from J, with 18 bases in between. The CDR3 has 15 amino acids. The CDR3 region is CASARGVGETDTQYF. Written as DNA, the CDR3 is TGTGCCAGCGCACGCGGTGTGGGAGAAACAGATACGCAGTATTTT.